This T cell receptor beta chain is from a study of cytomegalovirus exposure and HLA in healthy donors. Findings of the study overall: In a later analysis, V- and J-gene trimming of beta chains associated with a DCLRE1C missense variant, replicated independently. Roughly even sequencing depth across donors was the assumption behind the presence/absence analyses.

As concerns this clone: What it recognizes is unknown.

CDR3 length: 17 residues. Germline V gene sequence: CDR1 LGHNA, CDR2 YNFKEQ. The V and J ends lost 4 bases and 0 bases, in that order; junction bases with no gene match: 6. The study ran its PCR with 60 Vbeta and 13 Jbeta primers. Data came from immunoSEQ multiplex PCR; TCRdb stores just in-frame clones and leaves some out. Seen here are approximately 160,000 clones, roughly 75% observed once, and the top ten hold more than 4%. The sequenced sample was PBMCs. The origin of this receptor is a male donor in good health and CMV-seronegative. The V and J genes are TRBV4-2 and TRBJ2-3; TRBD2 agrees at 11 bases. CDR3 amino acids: CASSRGLAETSTDTQYF. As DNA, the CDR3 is TGTGCCAGCAGCCGGGGACTAGCGGAAACTAGCACAGATACGCAGTATTTT.